The 27 T cell receptor beta chains presented below share a single source sample, sequenced in a study of cytomegalovirus exposure and HLA in healthy donors. TCRdb's copy holds only in-frame clones and misses some; the assay was immunoSEQ multiplex PCR. This table holds approximately 150,000 clones, about 89% found once. Sequencing used PBMCs. These receptors were collected from a man between 18 and 35 years old in good health and CMV-seropositive.

V and J are TRBV28 and TRBJ2-3, with D possibly being TRBD1 (5 bases). This CDR3 has 12 residues. V lost 9 bases, J lost 4 bases, and 11 bases lay in between. Germline assignment: CDR1 MDHEN and CDR2 SYDVKM. This chain's CDR3 is CASRKGADTQYF. In nucleotides, the CDR3 is TGTGCCAGTAGGAAAGGGGCAGATACGCAGTATTTT.

The rearrangement uses TRBV5-1 and TRBJ2-1, with D possibly TRBD2 on 5 matching bases. CDR1 and CDR2 (germline): SGHRS, YFSETQ. The V end lost 0 bases, the J end lost 15 bases, and 19 bases lay between the germline ends. The CDR3 length is 14 residues. The CDR3 loop is CASSLEGGRLGLFF. CDR3 nucleotides: TGCGCCAGCAGCTTGGAAGGAGGCCGCCTAGGGCTGTTCTTC.

The chain is built from TRBV6-1 and TRBJ2-3, with D tentatively TRBD1 (5 bases). Germline V gene lookup returns CDR1 MNHNS and CDR2 SASEGT. Between the trimmed V and J ends, which lost 6 bases and 2 bases, there was a span of 9 bases. The CDR3 contains 13 residues. The chain's CDR3 is CASRRQNTDTQYF. The CDR3 DNA reads TGTGCCAGCAGAAGACAGAACACAGATACGCAGTATTTT.

The CDR3 nucleotides are TGTGCCAGAAGCTTAGGGGGAGTGGACAGGTTCCCCGACTATGGCTACACCTTC. This gives the protein CARSLGGVDRFPDYGYTF. J is TRBJ1-2 and V is TRBV7-5; the tabulated D call, TRBD1, remains unverified against the DNA. TRBV7-5 is flagged as a pseudogene. The CDR3 contains 18 residues.

The J gene is TRBJ2-1, the V gene TRBV28; 7 nucleotides agree with TRBD1. This CDR3 region has 14 residues. Trimming removed 4 bases from V and 0 bases from J; junction bases left unmatched: 0. The germline gives CDR1 MDHEN, CDR2 SYDVKM. The CDR3 sequence is CASSWDSSYNEQFF. The CDR3 bases are TGTGCCAGCAGTTGGGACAGCTCCTACAATGAGCAGTTCTTC.

The rearrangement uses TRBV5-6 and TRBJ1-3; 7 nucleotides align to TRBD1. Germline V lookup: CDR1 SGHDT, CDR2 YYEEEE. The CDR3 contains 11 residues. V shed 3 bases, J shed 14 bases, and the junction held 5 bases outside the gene matches. CDR3 coding DNA: TGTGCCAGCAGCTCGGGGGACAGTCTATATTTT. Its translation is CASSSGDSLYF. The full variable domain, rest sourced from reference TRBV5-6 and TRBJ1-3, is DAGVTQSPTHLIKTRGQQVTLRCSPKSGHDTVSWYQQALGQGPQFIFQYYEEEERQRGNFPDRFSGHQFPNYSSELNVNALLLGDSALYLCASSSGDSLYFGEGSWLTVV.

The chain combines TRBV21-1 with TRBJ1-2. TRBV21-1 is labeled a pseudogene. The length of the CDR3 is 13 residues. The CDR3 nucleotides are TGTGCCAGCAGCAAAGTTTTGATGGAACCCGGGGTCTTC. This translates into CASSKVLMEPGVF.

J is TRBJ2-5 and V is TRBV10-3, with D perhaps matching TRBD1 (6 bases). Trimming took off 4 bases at V and 2 bases at J, with 11 bases between the two ends. The CDR3 spans 14 residues. The germline gives CDR1 ENHRY, CDR2 SYGVKD. Here the CDR3 DNA reads TGTGCCATCAGTGTCCAGGGGATACAAGAGACCCAGTACTTC. This encodes CAISVQGIQETQYF.

The chain has TRBV5-8 and TRBJ1-5, with TRBD1 matching 8 bases. This CDR3 has 14 amino acids. CDR1 is SGHTS, CDR2 YDEGEE, per germline. V dropped 0 bases and J dropped 5; count of bases not matched to a gene: 1. The CDR3 DNA reads as TGTGCCAGCAGCTTGGGCAGGGGGCATCAGCCCCAGCATTTT. This gives the protein CASSLGRGHQPQHF.

This clone has a single count. The V call is TRBV19, the J call TRBJ2-7; a possible D gene is TRBD1 (6 bases). V was clipped by 5 bases and J by 8 bases, with 16 bases between them. The CDR3 has 13 amino acids. Germline V gene sequence: CDR1 LNHDA, CDR2 SQIVND (reference sequence). Here the CDR3 reads CASSAQGIAKQYF. CDR3 DNA sequence: TGTGCCAGTAGTGCGCAGGGGATAGCTAAGCAGTACTTC.

The V gene is TRBV7-2, the J gene TRBJ2-7, with 9 bases lining up with TRBD2. The CDR3 spans 16 residues. Germline loops: CDR1 SGHTA, CDR2 FQGNSA. After removal of 1 base from V and 0 bases from J, the junction contained 4 bases not matched to a gene. CDR3 DNA sequence: TGTGCCAGCAGCTTAGGGGCTAGCGGGAACTCCTACGAGCAGTACTTC. Translated: CASSLGASGNSYEQYF.

The V call is TRBV2, the J call TRBJ1-6; 10 bases fit TRBD1. Germline V lookup: CDR1 SNHLY, CDR2 FYNNEI. J gave up 8 bases and V 7 bases, and 5 bases lay outside the gene matches. CDR3 length: 14 amino acids. CDR3 loop: CASTLDRGDSPLHF. As DNA, the CDR3 is TGTGCCAGCACCTTGGACAGGGGGGATTCACCCCTCCACTTT.

The rearrangement uses TRBV9 and TRBJ2-3; 10 nucleotides match TRBD2. V gave up 2 bases and J gave up 8 bases; unmatched junction bases: 11. CDR3 length equals 16 residues. CDR1 is SGDLS and CDR2 is YYNGEE in the germline V gene. The CDR3 bases are TGTGCCAGCAGCGTTCGGGGACTAGCGACAAAGGGTACGCAGTATTTT. Its protein product is CASSVRGLATKGTQYF.

The V gene is TRBV18, the J gene TRBJ2-7; TRBD2 might be the D (6 bases). The V and J ends lost 3 bases and 3 bases respectively, with 15 bases between them. Looked up from germline, CDR1 is KGHSH and CDR2 is LQKENI. There are 15 residues in the CDR3. The CDR3 DNA follows: TGTGCCAGCTCACCTACAAGGGGAGGCAACTACGAGCAGTACTTC. It translates to CASSPTRGGNYEQYF.

V and J are TRBV6-1 and TRBJ2-7; TRBD1 matches 9 bases. Looked up from germline, CDR1 is MNHNS and CDR2 is SASEGT. J lost 0 bases, V lost 4 bases, and 7 bases had no gene match. The CDR3 sequence is 16 residues long. In DNA, the CDR3 is TGTGCCAGCAGTGTGGTCAGACAGGGGGGCTCCTACGAGCAGTACTTC. Encoded protein: CASSVVRQGGSYEQYF.

The chain has TRBV7-2 and TRBJ2-2; TRBD2 agrees at 8 bases. Germline assignment: CDR1 SGHTA and CDR2 FQGNSA. The CDR3 covers 14 residues. The V segment lost 5 bases and the J segment 5 bases; nucleotides outside the gene matches: 4. The CDR3 DNA follows: TGTGCCAGCAGCCCGGGGGGGTGGACCGGGGAGCTGTTTTTT. It translates to CASSPGGWTGELFF.

The V and J genes are TRBV5-1 and TRBJ2-3; TRBD2 aligns across 10 bases. Germline CDR1 reads SGHRS; CDR2 reads YFSETQ. Losses at the gene ends were 4 bases for V and 2 bases for J; bases not matched to a gene: 7. The CDR3 is 16 residues long. DNA of the CDR3: TGCGCCAGCAGCCCGCCCGGACTAGCGGACACAGATACGCAGTATTTT. Encoded protein: CASSPPGLADTDTQYF.

The chain recombines TRBV29-1 with TRBJ1-1, with 8 bases matching TRBD1. The V gene's germline CDR1 is SQVTM and CDR2 ANQGSEA. The CDR3 loop spans 13 amino acids. Trimming removed 6 bases from V and 7 bases from J; junction bases left unmatched: 10. The CDR3 DNA sequence: TGCAGCGTCGACAGGGGCGGAGGAAGTGAAGCTTTCTTT. Translating gives CSVDRGGGSEAFF.

The chain combines TRBV9 with TRBJ2-7, with 8 bases that match TRBD1. With 3 bases clipped from V and 4 bases from J, the junction kept 6 bases outside the gene matches. In germline, CDR1 is SGDLS, CDR2 YYNGEE. There are 14 residues in the CDR3. This CDR3 reads CASSEGQAMYEQYF. The CDR3, as DNA: TGTGCCAGCAGCGAGGGACAGGCGATGTACGAGCAGTACTTC.

The V call is TRBV6-1, the J call TRBJ1-1; 9 positions match TRBD1. CDR1 and CDR2 from the germline V gene are MNHNS and SASEGT. With V trimmed by 4 bases and J by 4 bases, 13 bases remained unmatched. The CDR3 is made up of 17 amino acids. CDR3 in DNA: TGTGCCAGCAGTGGAACAGGGGGCGCCGATTGGATCACTGAAGCTTTCTTT. It encodes CASSGTGGADWITEAFF.

This rearrangement joins TRBV7-9 to TRBJ2-3, with a possible D match to TRBD1 (5 bases). CDR1 is SEHNR and CDR2 is FQNEAQ in the germline V gene (reference sequence). Trimming cost V 2 bases and J 4 bases, with 7 bases left between them. The CDR3 is 13 amino acids. The CDR3 protein is CASSLSQADTQYF. In nucleotides, the CDR3 is TGTGCCAGCAGCTTATCACAGGCAGATACGCAGTATTTT.

The rearrangement uses TRBV15 and TRBJ1-5; 7 bases match TRBD1. The CDR3 consists of 14 residues. V was pared by 3 bases and J by 7 bases, with 6 bases of the junction left unmatched. Per germline, CDR1 LNHNV and CDR2 YYDKDF (reference sequence). DNA of the CDR3: TGTGCCACCAGCAGCGCACAGGGGAGCCAGCCCCAGCATTTT. Encoded protein: CATSSAQGSQPQHF.

The genes are TRBV27 and TRBJ2-3, with 11 bases aligning to TRBD2. The J segment lost 3 bases and the V segment lost 8 bases, leaving 10 bases of the junction unmatched. This CDR3 has 16 residues. The germline CDR1 and CDR2 sequences are MNHEY and SMNVEV (reference sequence). The CDR3 sequence is CASQNSGRVETDTQYF. The DNA of the CDR3 is TGTGCCAGCCAAAATAGCGGGAGGGTTGAAACAGATACGCAGTATTTT.

V and J are TRBV7-9 and TRBJ1-1; possible D gene TRBD1, 6 bases. This CDR3 has 13 residues. In germline, CDR1 is SEHNR, CDR2 FQNEAQ (reference sequence). The V gene lost 8 bases and the J gene lost 3 bases, with 13 bases spanning the gap. The CDR3 sequence is CASRTPGDTEAFF. CDR3 in DNA: TGTGCCAGCCGGACCCCAGGGGACACTGAAGCTTTCTTT.

The chain uses TRBV28 and TRBJ1-2, with D possibly TRBD1 on 5 matching bases. The CDR3 length is 13 residues. V was cut by 3 bases and J by 4 bases, with 9 bases left in between. The germline V gene encodes CDR1 MDHEN and CDR2 SYDVKM. CDR3 residues: CASSFSGRYGYTF. The CDR3 bases are TGTGCCAGCAGTTTTTCAGGGCGCTATGGCTACACCTTC.

This chain links TRBV5-5 with TRBJ1-1; no firm D call. Trimming left V 0 bases short and J 3 bases short, with 6 bases between. The CDR3 covers 13 residues. In germline, CDR1 is SGHKS, CDR2 YYEKEE (reference sequence). The CDR3 is CASSLGSDTEAFF. In DNA form, the CDR3 reads TGTGCCAGCAGCTTGGGGTCGGACACTGAAGCTTTCTTT.

This rearrangement joins TRBV29-1 to TRBJ2-1, with D unresolved. CDR1 is SQVTM and CDR2 is ANQGSEA in the germline V gene. The V end was cut by 7 bases, the J end by 4 bases, with 8 bases between. The CDR3 contains 11 residues. The CDR3, as DNA: TGCAGCGCCCAGATTTACAATGAGCAGTTCTTC. Protein: CSAQIYNEQFF.